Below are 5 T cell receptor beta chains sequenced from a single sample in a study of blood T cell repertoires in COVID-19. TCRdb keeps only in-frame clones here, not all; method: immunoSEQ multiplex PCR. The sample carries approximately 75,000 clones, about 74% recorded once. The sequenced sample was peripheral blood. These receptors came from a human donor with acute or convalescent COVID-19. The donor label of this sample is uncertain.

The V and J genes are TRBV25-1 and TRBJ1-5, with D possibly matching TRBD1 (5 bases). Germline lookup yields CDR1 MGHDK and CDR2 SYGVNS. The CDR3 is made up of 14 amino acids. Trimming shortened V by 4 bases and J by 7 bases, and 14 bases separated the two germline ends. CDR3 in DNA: TGTGCCAGCAGTGCGTTAGGGGTTGGGCAGCCCCAGCATTTT. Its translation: CASSALGVGQPQHF. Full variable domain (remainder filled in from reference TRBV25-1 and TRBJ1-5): EADIYQTPRYLVIGTGKKITLECSQTMGHDKMYWYQQDPGMELHLIHYSYGVNSTEKGDLSSESTVSRIRTEHFPLTLESARPSHTSQYLCASSALGVGQPQHFGDGTRLSIL.

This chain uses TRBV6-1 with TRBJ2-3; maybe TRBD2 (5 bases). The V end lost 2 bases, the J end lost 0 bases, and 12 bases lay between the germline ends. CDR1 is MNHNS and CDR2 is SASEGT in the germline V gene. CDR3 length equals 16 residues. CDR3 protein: CASSESPPGSTDTQYF. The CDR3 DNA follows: TGTGCCAGCAGTGAAAGTCCCCCGGGGAGCACAGATACGCAGTATTTT.

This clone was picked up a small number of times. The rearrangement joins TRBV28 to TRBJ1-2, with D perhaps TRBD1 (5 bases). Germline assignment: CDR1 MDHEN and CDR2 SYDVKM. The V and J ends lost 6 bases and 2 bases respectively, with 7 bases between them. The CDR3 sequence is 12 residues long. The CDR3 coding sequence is TGTGCCAGCAGGCGGGACAACTATGGCTACACCTTC. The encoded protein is CASRRDNYGYTF.

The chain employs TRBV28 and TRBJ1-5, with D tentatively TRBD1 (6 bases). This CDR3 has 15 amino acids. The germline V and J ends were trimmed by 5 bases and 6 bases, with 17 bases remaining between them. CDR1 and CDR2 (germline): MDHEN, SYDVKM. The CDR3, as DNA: TGTGCCAGCAGTGCCCCGACAGGCTTCGTTCAGCCCCAGCATTTT. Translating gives CASSAPTGFVQPQHF. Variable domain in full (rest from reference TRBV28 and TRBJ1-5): DVKVTQSSRYLVKRTGEKVFLECVQDMDHENMFWYRQDPGLGLRLIYFSYDVKMKEKGDIPEGYSVSREKKERFSLILESASTNQTSMYLCASSAPTGFVQPQHFGDGTRLSIL.

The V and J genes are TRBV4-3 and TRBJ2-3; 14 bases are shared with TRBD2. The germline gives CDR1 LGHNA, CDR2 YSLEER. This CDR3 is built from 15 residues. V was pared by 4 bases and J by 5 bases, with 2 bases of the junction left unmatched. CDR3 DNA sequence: TGCGCCAGCAGCCCGGGACTAGCGGGAGTAGATACGCAGTATTTT. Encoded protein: CASSPGLAGVDTQYF.